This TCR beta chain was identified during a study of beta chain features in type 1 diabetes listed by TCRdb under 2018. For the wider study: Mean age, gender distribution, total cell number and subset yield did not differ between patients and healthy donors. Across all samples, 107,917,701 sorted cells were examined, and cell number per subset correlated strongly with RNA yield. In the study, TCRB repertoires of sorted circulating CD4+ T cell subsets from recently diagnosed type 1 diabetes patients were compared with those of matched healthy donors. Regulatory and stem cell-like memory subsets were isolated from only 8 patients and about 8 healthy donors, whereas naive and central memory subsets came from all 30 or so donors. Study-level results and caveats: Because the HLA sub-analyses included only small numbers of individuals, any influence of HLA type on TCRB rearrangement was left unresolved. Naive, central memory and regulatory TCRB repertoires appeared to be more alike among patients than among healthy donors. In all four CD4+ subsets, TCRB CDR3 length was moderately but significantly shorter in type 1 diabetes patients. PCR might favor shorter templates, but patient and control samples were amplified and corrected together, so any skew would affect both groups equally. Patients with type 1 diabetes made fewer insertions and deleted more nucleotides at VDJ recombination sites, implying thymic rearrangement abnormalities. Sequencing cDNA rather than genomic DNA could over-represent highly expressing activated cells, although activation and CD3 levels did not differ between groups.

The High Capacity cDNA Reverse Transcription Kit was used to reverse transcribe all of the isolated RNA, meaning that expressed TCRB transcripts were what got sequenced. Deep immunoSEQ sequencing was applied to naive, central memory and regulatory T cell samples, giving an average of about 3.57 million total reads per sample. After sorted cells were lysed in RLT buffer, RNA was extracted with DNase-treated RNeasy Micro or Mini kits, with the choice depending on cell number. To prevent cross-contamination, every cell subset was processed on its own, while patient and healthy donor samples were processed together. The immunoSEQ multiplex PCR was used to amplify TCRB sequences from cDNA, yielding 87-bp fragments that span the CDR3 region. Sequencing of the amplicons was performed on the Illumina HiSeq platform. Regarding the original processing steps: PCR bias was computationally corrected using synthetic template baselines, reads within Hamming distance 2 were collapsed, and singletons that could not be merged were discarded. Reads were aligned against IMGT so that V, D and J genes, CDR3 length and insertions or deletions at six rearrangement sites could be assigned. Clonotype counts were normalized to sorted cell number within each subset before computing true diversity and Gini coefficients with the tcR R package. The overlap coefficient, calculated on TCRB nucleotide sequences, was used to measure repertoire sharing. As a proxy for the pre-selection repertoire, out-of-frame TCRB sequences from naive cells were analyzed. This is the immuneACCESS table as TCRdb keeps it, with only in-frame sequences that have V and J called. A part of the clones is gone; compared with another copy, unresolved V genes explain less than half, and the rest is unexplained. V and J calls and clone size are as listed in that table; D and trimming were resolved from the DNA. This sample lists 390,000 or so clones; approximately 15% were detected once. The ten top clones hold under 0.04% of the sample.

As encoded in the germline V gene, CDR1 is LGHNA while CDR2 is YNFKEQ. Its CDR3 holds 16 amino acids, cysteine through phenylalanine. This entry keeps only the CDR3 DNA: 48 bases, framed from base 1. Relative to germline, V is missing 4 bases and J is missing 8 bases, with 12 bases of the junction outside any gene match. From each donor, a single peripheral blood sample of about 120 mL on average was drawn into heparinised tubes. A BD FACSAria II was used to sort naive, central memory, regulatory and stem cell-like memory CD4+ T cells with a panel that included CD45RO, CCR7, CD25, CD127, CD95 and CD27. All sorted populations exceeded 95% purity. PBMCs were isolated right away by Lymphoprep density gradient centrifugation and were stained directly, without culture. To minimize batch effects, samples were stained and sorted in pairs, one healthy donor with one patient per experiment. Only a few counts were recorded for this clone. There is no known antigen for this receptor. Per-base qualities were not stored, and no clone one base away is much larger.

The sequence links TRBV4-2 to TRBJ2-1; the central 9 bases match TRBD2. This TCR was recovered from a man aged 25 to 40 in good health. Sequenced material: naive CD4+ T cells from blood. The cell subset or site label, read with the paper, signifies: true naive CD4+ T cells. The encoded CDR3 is CASSPIRLADGDEQFF. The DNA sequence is TGTGCCAGCAGCCCCATAAGACTAGCGGACGGGGATGAGCAGTTCTTC.